These 21 T cell receptor beta chains originate from one sample sequenced in a study of cytomegalovirus exposure and HLA in healthy donors. The PCR made use of 60 Vbeta and 13 Jbeta primers. Using immunoSEQ multiplex PCR, the repertoire was profiled, and TCRdb retains in-frame clones only, with some absent. The sample has tens of thousands of clones; 55% to 75% are singletons. Material: PBMCs. These TCRs come from a man aged 35 to 55 in good health and CMV-seropositive.

V is TRBV6-1 and J is TRBJ2-7; D gene uncertain. The V end lost 1 base, the J end lost 4 bases, and 14 bases lay between the germline ends. The CDR3 is 15 residues long. CDR1 is MNHNS and CDR2 is SASEGT in the germline V gene. CDR3 protein: CASSEGILRRYEQYF. CDR3 sequence (DNA): TGTGCCAGCAGTGAAGGCATTCTCAGGCGATACGAGCAGTACTTC.

The chain uses TRBV20-1 and TRBJ2-7; 8 bases are shared with TRBD2. The CDR3 extends over 11 amino acids. Germline-derived CDR1 and CDR2 are DFQATT and SNEGSKA (reference sequence). V lost 1 base, J lost 7 bases, and 0 bases stayed unmatched. The CDR3 loop reads CSARVAGEQYF. The CDR3, as DNA: TGCAGTGCTAGAGTAGCGGGGGAGCAGTACTTC.

This clone was seen a few times. Written as DNA, the CDR3 is TGTGCCAGCACAGGGGTTAGGGCTGGGGCCAACGTCCTGACTTTC. It is translated as CASTGVRAGANVLTF. This chain links TRBV6-5 with TRBJ2-6; weak D call: TRBD1 (6 bases). The CDR3 is made up of 15 amino acids. Germline loops: CDR1 MNHEY, CDR2 SVGAGI. With 7 bases removed from V and 2 bases from J, the gap between germline ends came to 12 bases.

CDR3 in DNA: TGTGCCAGCAGCGTAGCTCCCGGGGGCGGGGGAGATACGCAGTATTTT. This translates into CASSVAPGGGGDTQYF. V is TRBV9 and J is TRBJ2-3, with a tentative D call TRBD2 (7 bases). Trimming pared 0 bases from V and 5 bases from J, leaving 16 bases between. Germline V gives CDR1 SGDLS, CDR2 YYNGEE. The CDR3 has 16 amino acids.

This rearrangement joins TRBV6-6 to TRBJ2-2; maybe TRBD2 (5 bases). The germline CDR1 and CDR2 sequences are MNHNY and SVGAGI (reference sequence). This CDR3 region has 15 residues. The V end was cut by 2 bases, the J end by 1 base, with 8 bases between. The CDR3 loop is CASSYEGENTGELFF. CDR3 nucleotide sequence: TGTGCCAGCAGTTACGAGGGAGAGAACACCGGGGAGCTGTTTTTT.

V usage is TRBV11-2 and J usage is TRBJ2-7, with a tentative D call TRBD1 (6 bases). The CDR3 sequence is 14 residues long. The germline V gene has CDR1 SGHAT and CDR2 FQNNGV. V lost 5 bases, J lost 2 bases, and 13 bases lay in between. CDR3 in amino acids: CASSPLRGAYEQYF. CDR3 DNA sequence: TGTGCCAGCAGCCCCCTCAGGGGCGCCTACGAGCAGTACTTC. The entire variable domain, with the rest obtained from reference TRBV11-2 and TRBJ2-7, is as follows: EAGVAQSPRYKIIEKRQSVAFWCNPISGHATLYWYQQILGQGPKLLIQFQNNGVVDDSQLPKDRFSAERLKGVDSTLKIQPAKLEDSAVYLCASSPLRGAYEQYFGPGTRLTVT.

The chain is built from TRBV2 and TRBJ1-1; D unresolved. Germline values: CDR1 SNHLY, CDR2 FYNNEI. CDR3 length equals 14 residues. V was shortened by 1 base and J by 7 bases, with 13 bases between the two germline ends. For the CDR3, the DNA is TGTGCCAGCAGTGAAGTACCGAGGTACGGTGAAGCTTTCTTT. Translated, it gives CASSEVPRYGEAFF. The full variable domain, its missing parts supplied by reference TRBV2 and TRBJ1-1, is EPEVTQTPSHQVTQMGQEVILRCVPISNHLYFYWYRQILGQKVEFLVSFYNNEISEKSEIFDDQFSVERPDGSNFTLKIRSTKLEDSAMYFCASSEVPRYGEAFFGQGTRLTVV.

As to this clone: This sample includes further DNA sequences coding for the same CDR3. The chain carries TRBV7-2 and TRBJ1-5; D is perhaps TRBD1 (5 bases). V was cut by 5 bases and J by 3 bases, with 14 bases left in between. The CDR3 contains 15 residues. The germline V gene has CDR1 SGHTA and CDR2 FQGNSA. This chain's CDR3 is CASSVGAGNNQPQHF. For the CDR3, the DNA is TGTGCCAGCAGCGTAGGAGCAGGGAACAATCAGCCCCAGCATTTT.

The chain employs TRBV6-1 and TRBJ1-2; 9 bases fit TRBD1. The CDR3 loop spans 15 amino acids. V trimming: 3 bases; J trimming: 4 bases; junction bases outside the gene matches: 6. The germline CDR1 and CDR2 sequences are MNHNS and SASEGT. The chain's CDR3 is CASSDSGTGFYGYTF. CDR3 nucleotide sequence: TGTGCCAGCAGTGATTCCGGGACAGGGTTCTATGGCTACACCTTC.

This sequence joins TRBV19 and TRBJ1-2; TRBD1 agrees at 10 bases. Germline lookup yields CDR1 LNHDA and CDR2 SQIVND (reference sequence). CDR3 length: 12 residues. Unmatched junction bases numbered 5, after V lost 9 bases and J lost 7 bases. The CDR3 protein is CASDRGLGGYTF. CDR3 nucleotides: TGTGCCAGCGACAGGGGGCTAGGTGGCTACACCTTC.

V gene TRBV7-3 combines with J gene TRBJ2-1; tentative D call: TRBD2 (5 bases). The CDR3 totals 14 residues. V was clipped by 5 bases and J by 0 bases, with 8 bases between them. In germline, CDR1 is SGHTA, CDR2 FQGTGA. The CDR3 protein is CASSKDFSYNEQFF. The CDR3, as DNA: TGTGCCAGCAGCAAGGACTTCTCCTACAATGAGCAGTTCTTC.

This sequence joins TRBV4-3 and TRBJ1-6, with 7 nucleotides matching TRBD1. CDR3 length: 14 residues. After removal of 6 bases from V and 7 bases from J, the junction contained 6 bases not matched to a gene. Germline CDR1 reads LGHNA; CDR2 reads YSLEER. CDR3 region: CASSRGTENSPLHF. The CDR3 DNA is TGCGCCAGCAGTAGGGGGACAGAGAATTCACCCCTCCACTTT.

CDR3 in DNA: TGTGCCAGTAGTATTGGGGTGGGGGCGAAAAATTCACCCCTCCACTTT. Translation: CASSIGVGAKNSPLHF. This chain connects TRBV19 to TRBJ1-6; a possible D gene is TRBD1 (6 bases). This CDR3 region has 16 residues. Trimming removed 3 bases at V and 7 bases at J, with 16 bases between. Germline V gives CDR1 LNHDA, CDR2 SQIVND (reference sequence).

The chain links TRBV27 to TRBJ1-2, with 9 bases that match TRBD1. The V and J ends lost 2 bases and 3 bases, in that order; junction bases with no gene match: 4. The germline gives CDR1 MNHEY, CDR2 SMNVEV (reference sequence). CDR3 size: 15 residues. The CDR3 is CASSLTGQGHYGYTF. The CDR3 DNA reads as TGTGCCAGCAGTTTAACGGGACAGGGACACTATGGCTACACCTTC.

The chain carries TRBV16 and TRBJ2-7; 11 bases are a match to TRBD2. The germline V gene encodes CDR1 KGHSY and CDR2 FQNENV. The CDR3 consists of 16 residues. Losses at the gene ends were 2 bases for V and 0 bases for J; bases not matched to a gene: 3. CDR3 coding DNA: TGTGCCAGCAGCCAACTAACTAGCGGGGGCTCCTACGAGCAGTACTTC. Residues: CASSQLTSGGSYEQYF.

The chain recombines TRBV29-1 with TRBJ1-4, with D possibly being TRBD1 (6 bases). V lost 4 bases and J 5 bases, leaving 8 bases between the germline ends. This CDR3 contains 12 residues. CDR1 is SQVTM and CDR2 is ANQGSEA in the germline V gene. The CDR3 here is CSVGGQNEKLFF. Written as DNA, the CDR3 is TGCAGCGTTGGAGGACAGAATGAAAAACTGTTTTTT. Combining the CDR3 with reference TRBV29-1 and TRBJ1-4 gives the whole variable domain SAVISQKPSRDICQRGTSLTIQCQVDSQVTMMFWYRQQPGQSLTLIATANQGSEATYESGFVIDKFPISRPNLTFSTLTVSNMSPEDSSIYLCSVGGQNEKLFFGSGTQLSVL.

The V gene is TRBV10-3, the J gene TRBJ1-1, with TRBD1 matching 7 bases. The CDR3 loop spans 17 amino acids. Trimming cost V 2 bases and J 2 bases; bases outside gene matches: 11. Germline assignment: CDR1 ENHRY and CDR2 SYGVKD. The CDR3 DNA sequence: TGTGCCATCAGTGAGGCCGGGACAGTCTTTTTAAACACTGAAGCTTTCTTT. It is translated as CAISEAGTVFLNTEAFF.

In this sample, this clone turned up many times. The chain has TRBV7-9 and TRBJ1-1; D remains ambiguous. CDR1 SEHNR and CDR2 FQNEAQ come from the germline V gene (reference sequence). V shed 11 bases and J shed 3 bases, with 13 bases lying between them. This CDR3 is built from 12 residues. The CDR3 protein is CAYGGRDTEAFF. In nucleotides, the CDR3 is TGTGCCTATGGAGGGCGGGACACTGAAGCTTTCTTT.

The V and J genes are TRBV6-6 and TRBJ2-7; no definite D call. The germline V and J ends were trimmed by 3 bases and 2 bases, with 11 bases remaining between them. This CDR3 comprises 14 residues. The germline gives CDR1 MNHNY, CDR2 SVGAGI (reference sequence). The CDR3 sequence: CASSYVGGTYEQYF. The CDR3 DNA is TGTGCCAGCAGTTATGTTGGCGGAACCTACGAGCAGTACTTC.

The rearrangement uses TRBV4-2 and TRBJ1-6; 9 positions agree with TRBD1. This CDR3 has 20 residues. From germline, CDR1 is LGHNA and CDR2 YNFKEQ. J lost 12 bases, V lost 1 base, and 22 bases had no gene match. In DNA, the CDR3 is TGTGCCAGCAGCCAAGTGCTAGTAACAGGGGGCCCATTGAAGCAGAAACCCCTCCACTTT. Protein: CASSQVLVTGGPLKQKPLHF.

The V call is TRBV5-6, the J call TRBJ1-2, with TRBD1 matching 8 bases. This CDR3 contains 14 residues. Trimming at V came to 3 bases and at J to 3 bases, leaving 4 bases not matched to a gene. CDR1 and CDR2 from the germline V gene are SGHDT and YYEEEE. CDR3 nucleotides: TGTGCCAGCAGCTCCGACAGGGGATACTATGGCTACACCTTC. Protein: CASSSDRGYYGYTF.